The clone carrying this T cell receptor (beta chain) was counted ten times or more. Antigen specificity is unknown. There were TCR beta CDR3 regions amplified from RNA transcripts. In the first-round RT-PCR of the TCR CDR3, the HTBI primer set was used. TCRdb reanalysed the multiplex PCR reads using MiXCR and keeps one entry per CDR3 protein. The sample includes about 380,000 distinct CDR3 sequences, about 18% of them seen just once. The sample comes from a study of T cells in Graves' hyperthyroidism and ophthalmopathy. Whole-study findings and limits: Ophthalmopathy could be told apart from stable hyperthyroidism with a 13 V-J model.

The receptor was derived from a young man with Graves' ophthalmopathy. Source material: blood.

The CDR3 is CASIAGFEGDTQYF. The CDR3 DNA is TGTGCCAGCATCGCAGGGTTCGAGGGGGATACGCAGTATTTT. The gene calls are TRBV2 and TRBJ2-3; possibly TRBD1 or TRBD2 for D (5 bases each). Trimming shortened V by 7 bases and J by 6 bases, and 17 bases separated the two germline ends. Germline V CDR1 and CDR2: SNHLY, FYNNEI. The CDR3 is made up of 14 amino acids.